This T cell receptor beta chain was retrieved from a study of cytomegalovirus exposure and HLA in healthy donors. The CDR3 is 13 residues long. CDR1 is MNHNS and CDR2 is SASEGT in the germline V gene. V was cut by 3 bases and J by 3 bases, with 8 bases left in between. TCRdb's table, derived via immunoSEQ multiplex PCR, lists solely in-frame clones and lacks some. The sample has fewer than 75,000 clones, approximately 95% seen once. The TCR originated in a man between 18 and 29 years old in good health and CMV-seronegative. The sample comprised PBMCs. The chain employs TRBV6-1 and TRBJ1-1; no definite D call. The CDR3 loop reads CASSEVSYTEAFF. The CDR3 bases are TGTGCCAGCAGTGAGGTCAGTTACACTGAAGCTTTCTTT.